This T cell receptor (beta chain) is drawn from a study of blood T cells in healthy people across ages. Study in general: About one barcoded beta molecule per two T cells was captured by template switching. The study's findings and limits: Strong correlation linked observed beta diversity and percent naive T cells.

A second PCR, run for about 7 to 11 cycles, used a sample-barcoded 5' primer plus a J-beta primer mix. MiXCR was run by TCRdb on the 5' RACE reads, yielding one entry per CDR3 protein. The sample consists of 1.5 million to 2 million distinct CDR3 sequences, around 50% of them appearing once. CDR3 size: 15 residues. Per germline, CDR1 DFQATT and CDR2 SNEGSKA (reference sequence). Trimming cost V 5 bases and J 10 bases; bases outside gene matches: 12. To note about this clonotype: The antigen is undetermined.

This TCR came from a woman aged 40 to 49 in good health. Material for sequencing was blood. The chain carries TRBV20-1 and TRBJ2-1; 12 bases are a match to TRBD2. CDR3 in amino acids: CSAATPSGGAMEQFF. The CDR3, as DNA: TGCAGTGCTGCCACCCCTAGCGGGGGGGCCATGGAGCAGTTCTTC.